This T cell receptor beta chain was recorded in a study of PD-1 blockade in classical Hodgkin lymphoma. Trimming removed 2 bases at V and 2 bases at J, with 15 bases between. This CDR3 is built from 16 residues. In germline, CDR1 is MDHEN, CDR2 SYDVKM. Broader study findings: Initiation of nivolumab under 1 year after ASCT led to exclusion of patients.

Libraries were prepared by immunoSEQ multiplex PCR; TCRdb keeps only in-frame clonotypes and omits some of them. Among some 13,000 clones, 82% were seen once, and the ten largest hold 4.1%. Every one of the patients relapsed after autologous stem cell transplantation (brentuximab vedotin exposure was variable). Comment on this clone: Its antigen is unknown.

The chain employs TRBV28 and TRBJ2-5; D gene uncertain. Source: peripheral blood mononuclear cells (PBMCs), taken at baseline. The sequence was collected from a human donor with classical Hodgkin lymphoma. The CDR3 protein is CASSLVSSYDQETQYF. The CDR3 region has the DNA TGTGCCAGCAGTTTAGTCAGCTCATACGATCAAGAGACCCAGTACTTC.